The present TCR beta chain was sequenced within a study of blood T cell repertoires in COVID-19. Study at large: Researchers got acute and convalescent COVID-19 samples from the United States, Italy and Spain.

CDR1 and CDR2 from the germline V gene are SGHNT and YENEEA. Losses at the gene ends were 5 bases for V and 2 bases for J; bases not matched to a gene: 6. This CDR3 comprises 15 residues. Authors' processing steps: Counts of nucleated cells, estimated from reference gene primer amplification, were obtained. The table came from immunoSEQ multiplex PCR; TCRdb's copy has only in-frame clones and leaves some out. The D gene and trimming were derived from the DNA, and the V and J assignments and clone size from that table. The data show roughly 100,000 clones, approximately 82% seen once. The chain employs TRBV11-3 and TRBJ1-3; TRBD1 aligns across 7 bases. Input material: peripheral blood. The receptor comes from a man aged 70-80 years with acute or convalescent COVID-19. CDR3 bases: TGTGCCAGCAGCGCCCAGGGGGGTCCTGGAAACACCATATATTTT. Its translation is CASSAQGGPGNTIYF. The full variable domain, with the rest looked up from reference TRBV11-3 and TRBJ1-3, is EAGVVQSPRYKIIEKKQPVAFWCNPISGHNTLYWYLQNLGQGPELLIRYENEEAVDDSQLPKDRFSAERLKGVDSTLKIQPAELGDSAVYLCASSAQGGPGNTIYFGEGSWLTVV.